The source of this TCR beta chain is a study of beta chain features in type 1 diabetes. Study-wide results and caveats: The study found moderately but significantly shorter TCRB CDR3s in all four CD4+ subsets of Type 1 diabetes patients. PCR might favor shorter templates, equally in patients and controls. Cells expressing TCR highly could be over-represented by cDNA sequencing.

Expressed TCRB transcripts were sequenced because the entire RNA isolate underwent reverse transcription. Method: immunoSEQ multiplex PCR; TCRdb's copy keeps in-frame clones and lacks some. The table includes under 300,000 clones, roughly a tenth detected once. Every donor provided one heparinised blood draw, which averaged about 110 mL. Note on this clone: Its antigen is still unknown.

Sequenced material: naive CD4+ T cells from blood. The TCR sequence derives from a man aged 30 to 39 with type 1 diabetes.

The CDR3 coding sequence is TGCAGCGGGGTGGGGACTAGCGGGGGCAACAATGAGCAGTTCTTC. It encodes CSGVGTSGGNNEQFF. The chain employs TRBV29-1 and TRBJ2-1; 14 nucleotides agree with TRBD2. The CDR3 runs to 15 residues. CDR1 and CDR2 from the germline V gene are SQVTM and ANQGSEA. Germline trimming cut 7 bases from V and 5 bases from J; bases unmatched to any gene: 7.